These T cell receptor beta chains were read from a single sample in a study of metastatic and nonmetastatic thyroid tumors. From the PCR reads, TCRdb re-called clones with MiXCR. The table records around 6,000 clones, approximately 16% of them present only once. The sample consisted of tumor tissue. These receptors all stem from a male donor with papillary thyroid cancer or a benign thyroid nodule (not recorded which). Some clones in this sample may be carry-over from other donors' samples. CDR3s include the opening cysteine and the closing phenylalanine or tryptophan. The D gene is left open where the match is weak. The size field is filled for only some rows; it gives once, few, many or a size class.

-	TRBV6-2/TRBV6-3	-	TRBJ1-1	CASRRDGMNTEAFF	TGTGCCAGCAGACGGGACGGCATGAACACTGAAGCTTTCTTT
medium-sized	TRBV2	-	TRBJ2-2	CASIFQGSTGELFF	TGTGCCAGCATTTTTCAGGGAAGCACCGGGGAGCTGTTTTTT
-	TRBV6-5	-	TRBJ2-3	CASSYQPQLEWADTQYF	TGTGCCAGCAGTTACCAGCCTCAGCTGGAGTGGGCAGATACGCAGTATTTT
medium-sized	TRBV12-3/TRBV12-4	-	TRBJ1-2	CASRPDGTYYGYTF	TGTGCCAGCAGACCGGACGGAACCTACTATGGCTACACCTTC
medium-sized	TRBV6-2/TRBV6-3	-	TRBJ2-7	CASSLGRQYF	TGTGCCAGCAGTTTGGGACGGCAGTACTTC
medium-sized	TRBV4-1	-	TRBJ1-6	CASSQGTGKYNSPLHF	TGCGCCAGCAGCCAGGGAACAGGGAAGTATAATTCACCCCTCCACTTT
medium-sized	TRBV20-1	TRBD1	TRBJ2-1	CSAKSGTGNLNEQFF	TGCAGTGCTAAGTCCGGGACAGGGAATTTAAATGAGCAGTTCTTC
few	TRBV6-1	-	TRBJ2-1	CASRDYNEQFF	TGTGCCAGCAGAGACTACAATGAGCAGTTCTTC
-	TRBV27	-	TRBJ1-6	CASSFSRVLPLHF	TGTGCCAGCAGTTTTAGCAGGGTGTTACCCCTCCACTTT
-	TRBV11-1	-	TRBJ2-3	CASSLVAWGTDTQYF	TGTGCCAGCAGCTTAGTAGCTTGGGGTACAGATACGCAGTATTTT
-	TRBV11-2	-	TRBJ1-2	CASSSGQNGYTF	TGTGCCAGCAGCTCAGGACAGAATGGCTACACCTTC
medium-sized	TRBV30	-	TRBJ1-6	CGYRSSYNSPLHF	TGTGGGTACAGGAGCTCCTATAATTCACCCCTCCACTTT
few	TRBV9	TRBD2	TRBJ2-3	CASSVRSSGGRHTDTQYF	TGTGCCAGCAGCGTGCGCAGTAGCGGGGGGCGTCACACAGATACGCAGTATTTT
medium-sized	TRBV2	TRBD1	TRBJ2-3	CASRATGGTDTQYF	TGTGCCAGCAGAGCCACAGGGGGCACAGATACGCAGTATTTT